Listed here are 20 T cell receptor beta chains from one sample, sequenced in a study of blood T cell repertoires in COVID-19. Only in-frame clones appear in the TCRdb table, and some are missing; sequencing was by immunoSEQ multiplex PCR. The repertoire holds about 59,000 clones, with more than 60% as singletons. The specimen sequenced was peripheral blood. These receptors originate from a woman in her fifties or sixties with active or convalescent COVID-19.

This clone was detected once. The gene calls are TRBV7-5 and TRBJ2-1; TRBD2 was called by the table and not checked on the DNA. TRBV7-5 is tagged as a pseudogene. The CDR3 extends over 20 amino acids. The CDR3 coding sequence is TGTGTCAGAAGCTTAGAGGAGGTAGGCGGGAGGGCCCTCCTCTACAATGAGCAGTTCTTC. It is translated as CVRSLEEVGGRALLYNEQFF.

The CDR3 nucleotides are TGTGCCAGCAGCTTTAGCAGTAGCGGGAGTAAAAATGAGCAGTTCTTC. Translated: CASSFSSSGSKNEQFF. The rearrangement joins TRBV11-2 to TRBJ2-1; the match to TRBD2 covers 9 bases. There are 16 residues in the CDR3. Germline CDR1 is SGHAT and CDR2 is FQNNGV. V gave up 3 bases and J gave up 7 bases; unmatched junction bases: 10.

This chain uses TRBV18 with TRBJ1-4; the D is unclear. The V end lost 10 bases, the J end lost 5 bases, and 14 bases lay between the germline ends. This CDR3 contains 13 residues. In germline, CDR1 is KGHSH, CDR2 LQKENI. CDR3 sequence (DNA): TGTGCCACCCGGGAGAACCGGAATGAAAAACTGTTTTTT. The encoded protein is CATRENRNEKLFF. Full variable domain (remainder filled in from reference TRBV18 and TRBJ1-4): NAGVMQNPRHLVRRRGQEARLRCSPMKGHSHVYWYRQLPEEGLKFMVYLQKENIIDESGMPKERFSAEFPKEGPSILRIQQVVRGDSAAYFCATRENRNEKLFFGSGTQLSVL.

Many counts were recorded for this clone. The V gene is TRBV7-9, the J gene TRBJ1-4, with 8 bases fitting TRBD1. J was trimmed by 0 bases and V by 6 bases; bases with no gene match: 3. CDR3 length: 15 residues. Looked up from germline, CDR1 is SEHNR and CDR2 is FQNEAQ (reference sequence). The CDR3 is CASRDRATTNEKLFF. The CDR3 DNA follows: TGTGCCAGCAGGGACAGGGCCACAACTAATGAAAAACTGTTTTTT.

There are a few counts of this clone. One end of the junction is discordant with germline, which a read error may explain. V usage is TRBV10-2 and J usage is TRBJ1-1; D not resolved. CDR3 size: 15 residues. Germline V gives CDR1 WSHSY, CDR2 SAAADI. CDR3 nucleotide sequence: TGCGCCAGCATCGGGAAGGGTATCTGGAACGCTGAAGCTTTCTTT. It specifies CASIGKGIWNAEAFF.

The chain combines TRBV18 with TRBJ1-1; D might be TRBD1 (5 bases). The ends were cut back, 5 bases at V and 1 base at J, with 11 bases in the middle. Germline CDR1 is KGHSH and CDR2 is LQKENI. The CDR3 spans 14 residues. This CDR3 reads CASSSTGGNTEAFF. In nucleotides, the CDR3 is TGTGCCAGCTCATCAACCGGGGGGAACACTGAAGCTTTCTTT.

The V gene is TRBV24-1, the J gene TRBJ1-5; 9 nucleotides line up with TRBD1. The junction had 11 bases not matched to a gene; V was cut back by 7 bases and J by 2 bases. Per germline, CDR1 KGHDR and CDR2 SFDVKD. This CDR3 contains 17 residues. This CDR3 is CATSPGQGQRRNQPQHF. The CDR3 nucleotides read TGTGCCACCAGCCCGGGACAGGGACAACGGCGCAATCAGCCCCAGCATTTT.

This clone was recorded once. The chain carries TRBV7-9 and TRBJ2-6; D is unclear. This CDR3 is 14 amino acids long. Deletions cut 2 bases from V and 2 bases from J, with 4 bases between. Germline values: CDR1 SEHNR, CDR2 FQNEAQ (reference sequence). CDR3 region: CASSLPTGANVLTF. DNA for the CDR3: TGTGCCAGCAGCTTACCCACTGGGGCCAACGTCCTGACTTTC.

V and J are TRBV2 and TRBJ2-7; TRBD1 might be the D (6 bases). V lost 8 bases and J 1 base, leaving 24 bases between the germline ends. The CDR3 runs to 17 residues. Germline CDR1 SNHLY, CDR2 FYNNEI. The CDR3 region is CASLEWGARQGSYEQYF. The CDR3 DNA is TGTGCCAGCTTAGAATGGGGCGCGAGGCAGGGGTCCTACGAGCAGTACTTC. Complete variable domain (other parts from reference TRBV2 and TRBJ2-7): EPEVTQTPSHQVTQMGQEVILRCVPISNHLYFYWYRQILGQKVEFLVSFYNNEISEKSEIFDDQFSVERPDGSNFTLKIRSTKLEDSAMYFCASLEWGARQGSYEQYFGPGTRLTVT.

This chain joins TRBV7-8 and TRBJ1-4, with no clear D. CDR1 is SGHVS and CDR2 is FQNEAQ in the germline V gene. Trimming shortened V by 3 bases and J by 2 bases, and 16 bases separated the two germline ends. There are 17 residues in the CDR3. DNA of the CDR3: TGTGCCAGCAGCTTTCTAGGAGGGCGACACACTAATGAAAAACTGTTTTTT. It codes for CASSFLGGRHTNEKLFF.

This chain joins TRBV25-1 and TRBJ2-5; 12 bases are a match to TRBD2. The CDR3 runs 13 residues. Germline loops: CDR1 MGHDK, CDR2 SYGVNS. V lost 11 bases to trimming and J lost 4 bases; unmatched junction nucleotides: 5. CDR3 nucleotide sequence: TGTGCCTCCTCACTAGCGGGAGGAGAGACCCAGTACTTC. Translating it yields CASSLAGGETQYF. The full variable domain, in which reference TRBV25-1 and TRBJ2-5 provide the parts outside the CDR3, is EADIYQTPRYLVIGTGKKITLECSQTMGHDKMYWYQQDPGMELHLIHYSYGVNSTEKGDLSSESTVSRIRTEHFPLTLESARPSHTSQYLCASSLAGGETQYFGPGTRLLVL.

The V gene is TRBV28, the J gene TRBJ2-5, with D perhaps matching TRBD2 (5 bases). This CDR3 comprises 16 residues. With 2 bases removed from V and 0 bases from J, the gap between germline ends came to 13 bases. The germline V gene has CDR1 MDHEN and CDR2 SYDVKM. The CDR3 protein is CASSLAGITDQETQYF. The CDR3 DNA is TGTGCCAGCAGTTTAGCGGGTATAACAGACCAAGAGACCCAGTACTTC.

CDR3 sequence: CASSLFIGYEQYF. DNA for the CDR3: TGTGCCAGCAGCTTGTTTATCGGTTACGAGCAGTACTTC. The chain joins TRBV5-5 to TRBJ2-7; D remains ambiguous. This CDR3 is built from 13 residues. V was cut by 1 base and J by 4 bases, with 9 bases left in between. CDR1 and CDR2 (germline): SGHKS, YYEKEE (reference sequence).

This clone was observed a few times. The V gene is TRBV14, the J gene TRBJ2-1, with TRBD2 matching 8 bases. After removal of 0 bases from V and 4 bases from J, the junction contained 5 bases not matched to a gene. CDR1 and CDR2 from the germline V gene are SGHDN and FVKESK. This CDR3 spans 16 amino acids. CDR3 protein: CASSQDLAGGYNEQFF. The DNA of the CDR3 is TGTGCCAGCAGCCAAGATCTTGCGGGAGGTTACAATGAGCAGTTCTTC.

A few counts support this clone. Germline is not matched at one junction end, which may reflect a read error. J is TRBJ2-7 and V is TRBV4-2, with 8 bases identical to TRBD2. The CDR3 loop spans 19 amino acids. Germline lookup yields CDR1 LGHNA and CDR2 YNFKEQ. The CDR3 is CASSKDGRPSGSLSYEQYF. The CDR3 DNA is TGTGCCAGCAGCAAAGATGGACGTCCTAGCGGGTCGCTCTCCTACGAGCAGTACTTC.

This clone has ten or more counts. This chain uses TRBV20-1 with TRBJ2-7; D ambiguous. Trimming left V 3 bases short and J 0 bases short, with 15 bases between. The germline gives CDR1 DFQATT, CDR2 SNEGSKA (reference sequence). The CDR3 runs to 15 residues. CDR3 sequence (DNA): TGCAGTGCTAGTCCCCTCGCGGAAAGCTCCTACGAGCAGTACTTC. Protein sequence: CSASPLAESSYEQYF.

In its sample, this clone was seen a few times. The J gene is TRBJ2-3, the V gene TRBV20-1; no firm D call. CDR3 length equals 12 residues. Trimming took 3 bases from V and 2 from J, leaving 6 bases between them. Looked up from germline, CDR1 is DFQATT and CDR2 is SNEGSKA (reference sequence). In DNA form, the CDR3 reads TGCAGTGCTAGTCCGTCCACAGATACGCAGTATTTT. As protein: CSASPSTDTQYF.

The genes are TRBV30 and TRBJ1-6; TRBD1 agrees at 7 bases. V shed 0 bases and J 7 bases; nucleotides not matched to a gene: 3. The V gene's germline CDR1 is GTSNPN and CDR2 SVGIG (reference sequence). This CDR3 is built from 14 residues. The CDR3, as DNA: TGTGCCTGGAGTGTCCGCAGGGGGAATTCACCCCTCCACTTT. Translated: CAWSVRRGNSPLHF.

For this clone: The junction shows a germline mismatch at one end, possibly a read error. The chain has TRBV24-1 and TRBJ2-2; possible D gene TRBD2, 5 bases. Germline V gives CDR1 KGHDR, CDR2 SFDVKD. CDR3 size: 14 residues. CDR3 in amino acids: CAASRGSNTGELFF. The CDR3 DNA follows: TGTGCCGCCAGCAGAGGGTCAAACACCGGGGAGCTGTTTTTT.

This clone showed up just a few times. The chain is built from TRBV7-2 and TRBJ2-7, with D unclear. V gave up 1 base and J gave up 4 bases, with 8 bases separating them. Germline loops: CDR1 SGHTA, CDR2 FQGNSA. CDR3 size: 13 residues. Written as DNA, the CDR3 is TGTGCCAGCAGCTTAGACATGTCTTACGAGCAGTACTTC. This encodes CASSLDMSYEQYF.